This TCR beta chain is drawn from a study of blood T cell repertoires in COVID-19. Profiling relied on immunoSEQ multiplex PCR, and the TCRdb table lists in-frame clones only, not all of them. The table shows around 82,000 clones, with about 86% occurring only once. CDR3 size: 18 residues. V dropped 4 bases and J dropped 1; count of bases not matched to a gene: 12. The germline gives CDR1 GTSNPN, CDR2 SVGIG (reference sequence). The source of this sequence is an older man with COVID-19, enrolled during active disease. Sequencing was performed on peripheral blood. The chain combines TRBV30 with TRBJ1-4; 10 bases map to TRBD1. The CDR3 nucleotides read TGTGCCTGGATTCTTTTTGGGACAGGGGTATTAACTAATGAAAAACTGTTTTTT. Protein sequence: CAWILFGTGVLTNEKLFF.